Following are 16 T cell receptor beta chains from one sample sequenced in a study of blood T cell repertoires in COVID-19 (dated by TCRdb to 2018 to 2020). Library method: the immunoSEQ multiplex PCR assay. What TCRdb holds here is the immuneACCESS table cut down to in-frame rearrangements. Part of the clones is not present; checked against another copy, under half of the missing clones reflect an unresolved V gene, and the others are unexplained. This sample is represented by 52,000 or so clones; 80% to 90% of them were singletons. The ten largest clonotypes hold roughly 3.6% of the sample. The sequencing sample was made of peripheral blood. These receptors all come from a man aged 40-49 years with COVID-19, enrolled during active disease.

This clone was detected only a few times. The chain recombines TRBV5-5 with TRBJ2-7; 7 nucleotides line up with TRBD1. The CDR3 sequence is 15 residues long. Germline CDR1 reads SGHKS; CDR2 reads YYEKEE (reference sequence). Trimming removed 1 base from V and 3 bases from J; junction bases left unmatched: 7. The CDR3 here is CASSLIRGLVYEQYF. The CDR3 nucleotides read TGTGCCAGCAGCTTGATTAGGGGGCTCGTCTACGAGCAGTACTTC.

The chain combines TRBV7-3 with TRBJ1-1, with D hard to call. V lost 4 bases to trimming and J lost 4 bases, with 10 bases between them. The CDR3 covers 13 residues. Per germline, CDR1 SGHTA and CDR2 FQGTGA. The CDR3 loop is CASSSQEGTEAFF. The CDR3 DNA reads as TGTGCCAGCAGCTCTCAGGAGGGCACTGAAGCTTTCTTT.

The gene calls are TRBV19 and TRBJ1-5; D is ambiguous. The V gene's germline CDR1 is LNHDA and CDR2 SQIVND (reference sequence). The CDR3 is 17 amino acids. The V and J ends lost 7 bases and 0 bases respectively, with 19 bases between them. The CDR3 region has the DNA TGTGCCAGTACCCGGGAGGGAAAATTTTATAGCAATCAGCCCCAGCATTTT. Its protein product is CASTREGKFYSNQPQHF.

The CDR3 protein is CASSPSRTGDSDTQYF. In nucleotides, the CDR3 is TGTGCCAGCAGCCCGAGCAGGACAGGGGATTCAGATACGCAGTATTTT. V is TRBV5-4 and J is TRBJ2-3; TRBD1 matches at 9 bases. Germline values: CDR1 SGHNT, CDR2 YYREEE (reference sequence). After removal of 4 bases from V and 4 bases from J, the junction contained 10 bases not matched to a gene. The length of the CDR3 is 16 residues.

The gene calls are TRBV25-1 and TRBJ2-1; D not certain. This CDR3 has 12 amino acids. The germline V gene has CDR1 MGHDK and CDR2 SYGVNS. With 3 bases removed from V and 12 bases from J, the gap between germline ends came to 12 bases. In DNA, the CDR3 is TGTGCCAGCAGTGAGTATGACCTAGGGCAGTTCTTC. The encoded protein is CASSEYDLGQFF.

The CDR3 sequence is CASSSAGTGTYEQYF. The CDR3 DNA sequence: TGTGCCAGCAGTTCCGCCGGGACAGGGACCTACGAGCAGTACTTC. This rearrangement joins TRBV6-6 to TRBJ2-7; 9 nucleotides line up with TRBD1. CDR3 length equals 15 residues. V was clipped by 4 bases and J by 2 bases; unmatched bases: 6. Germline CDR1 is MNHNY and CDR2 is SVGAGI (reference sequence).

The chain joins TRBV5-1 to TRBJ2-7, with TRBD2 matching over 9 bases. Germline V CDR1 and CDR2: SGHRS, YFSETQ. The CDR3 consists of 14 residues. The J segment lost 4 bases and the V segment lost 5 bases, leaving 7 bases of the junction unmatched. As DNA, the CDR3 is TGCGCCAGCAGTGGTGCGGGAGGGCCGTACGAGCAGTACTTC. Amino acids: CASSGAGGPYEQYF.

The chain links TRBV7-2 to TRBJ1-1; the D gene is possibly TRBD1 (6 bases). This CDR3 has 13 amino acids. V lost 3 bases and J lost 1, with 6 bases in between. Germline V gene data show CDR1 as SGHTA and CDR2 as FQGNSA. Here the CDR3 DNA reads TGTGCCAGCAGCTTGACAGGGAACACTGAAGCTTTCTTT. Its translation: CASSLTGNTEAFF.

The V call is TRBV29-1, the J call TRBJ2-4; D might be TRBD2 (6 bases). Between the trimmed V and J ends, which lost 1 base and 1 base, there was a span of 8 bases. The CDR3 is made up of 14 amino acids. In germline, CDR1 is SQVTM, CDR2 ANQGSEA. CDR3 loop: CSVEGGEAKNIQYF. CDR3 bases: TGCAGCGTTGAAGGGGGGGAGGCCAAAAACATTCAGTACTTC.

This clone was counted a few times. This chain's CDR3 is CASSVQGADTGELFF. DNA for the CDR3: TGTGCCAGCAGCGTCCAGGGGGCGGACACCGGGGAGCTGTTTTTT. The V and J genes are TRBV9 and TRBJ2-2; 8 bases match TRBD1. The V gene's germline CDR1 is SGDLS and CDR2 YYNGEE. The V gene end was trimmed by 2 bases and the J gene end by 3 bases; junction bases not matched to a gene: 3. This CDR3 has 15 amino acids. Full variable domain (rest looked up from reference TRBV9 and TRBJ2-2): DSGVTQTPKHLITATGQRVTLRCSPRSGDLSVYWYQQSLDQGLQFLIQYYNGEERAKGNILERFSAQQFPDLHSELNLSSLELGDSALYFCASSVQGADTGELFFGEGSRLTVL.

This sequence joins TRBV29-1 and TRBJ1-2; D is unresolved. With 4 bases removed from V and 3 bases from J, the gap between germline ends came to 6 bases. The germline V gene has CDR1 SQVTM and CDR2 ANQGSEA. The length of the CDR3 is 11 residues. The CDR3 loop reads CSVVADYGYTF. As DNA, the CDR3 is TGCAGCGTTGTGGCAGACTATGGCTACACCTTC.

This chain connects TRBV9 to TRBJ1-2; a weak D match, TRBD1 (5 bases). There are 15 residues in the CDR3. CDR1 is SGDLS and CDR2 is YYNGEE in the germline V gene. The V end lost 5 bases, the J end lost 0 bases, and 14 bases lay between the germline ends. The CDR3 spells CASSPAGGSNYGYTF. For the CDR3, the DNA is TGTGCCAGCAGTCCCGCTGGGGGGTCTAACTATGGCTACACCTTC.

The chain couples TRBV11-2 to TRBJ2-1; 7 bases line up with TRBD2. The CDR3 has 13 amino acids. The germline gives CDR1 SGHAT, CDR2 FQNNGV. Trimming cost V 1 base and J 8 bases; bases outside gene matches: 2. The CDR3 sequence is CASSLVGRDEQFF. CDR3 sequence (DNA): TGTGCCAGCAGCTTAGTTGGGAGGGATGAGCAGTTCTTC.

This clone was picked up many times. The J gene is TRBJ2-7, the V gene TRBV5-1, with D possibly TRBD1 on 6 matching bases. The CDR3 is 15 residues long. Germline values: CDR1 SGHRS, CDR2 YFSETQ. V was shortened by 0 bases and J by 6 bases, with 16 bases between the two germline ends. The CDR3 is CASSLADSGVGEQYF. In nucleotides, the CDR3 is TGCGCCAGCAGCTTGGCGGACAGTGGAGTGGGCGAGCAGTACTTC.

This rearrangement joins TRBV29-1 to TRBJ2-1; TRBD1 is a possible D gene (5 bases). The V gene's germline CDR1 is SQVTM and CDR2 ANQGSEA. The CDR3 runs to 14 residues. Trimming shortened V by 4 bases and J by 3 bases, and 13 bases separated the two germline ends. CDR3 DNA sequence: TGCAGCGTTGGCGGCAGGGTCAGCTACAATGAGCAGTTCTTC. It is translated as CSVGGRVSYNEQFF.

This clone was counted once. The V gene is TRBV27, the J gene TRBJ2-7, with TRBD1 identical over 10 bases. The CDR3 is 14 residues long. Per germline, CDR1 MNHEY and CDR2 SMNVEV (reference sequence). V lost 4 bases and J lost 6; bases outside the gene matches: 6. CDR3: CASSWGQGNFEQYF. In DNA, the CDR3 is TGTGCCAGCAGTTGGGGACAGGGGAATTTCGAGCAGTACTTC.